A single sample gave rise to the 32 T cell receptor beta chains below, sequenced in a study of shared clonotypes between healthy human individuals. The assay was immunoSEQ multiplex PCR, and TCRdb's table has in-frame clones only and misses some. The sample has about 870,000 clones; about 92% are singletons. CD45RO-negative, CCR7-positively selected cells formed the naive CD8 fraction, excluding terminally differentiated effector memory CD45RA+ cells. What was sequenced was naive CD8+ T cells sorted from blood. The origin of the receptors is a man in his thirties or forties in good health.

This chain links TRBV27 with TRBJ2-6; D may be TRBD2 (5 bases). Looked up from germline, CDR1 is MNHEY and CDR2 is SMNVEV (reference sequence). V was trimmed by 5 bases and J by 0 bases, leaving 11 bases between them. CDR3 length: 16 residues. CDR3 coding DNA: TGTGCCAGCAGTCTATTGACTACCTCTGGGGCCAACGTCCTGACTTTC. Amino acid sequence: CASSLLTTSGANVLTF. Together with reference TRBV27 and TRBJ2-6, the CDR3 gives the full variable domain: EAQVTQNPRYLITVTGKKLTVTCSQNMNHEYMSWYRQDPGLGLRQIYYSMNVEVTDKGDVPEGYKVSRKEKRNFPLILESPSPNQTSLYFCASSLLTTSGANVLTFGAGSRLTVL.

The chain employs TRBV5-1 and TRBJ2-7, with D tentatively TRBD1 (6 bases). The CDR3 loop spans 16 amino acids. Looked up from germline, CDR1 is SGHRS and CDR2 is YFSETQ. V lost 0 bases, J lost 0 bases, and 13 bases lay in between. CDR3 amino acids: CASSLEGQGSSYEQYF. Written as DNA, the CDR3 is TGCGCCAGCAGCTTGGAAGGTCAGGGGAGCTCCTACGAGCAGTACTTC.

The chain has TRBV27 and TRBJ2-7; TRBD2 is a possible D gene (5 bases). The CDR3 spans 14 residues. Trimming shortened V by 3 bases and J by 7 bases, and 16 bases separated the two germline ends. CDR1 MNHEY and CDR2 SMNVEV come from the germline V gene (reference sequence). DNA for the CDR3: TGTGCCAGCAGTTTGCGGGCTGACCTACGAGAGCAGTACTTC. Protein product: CASSLRADLREQYF.

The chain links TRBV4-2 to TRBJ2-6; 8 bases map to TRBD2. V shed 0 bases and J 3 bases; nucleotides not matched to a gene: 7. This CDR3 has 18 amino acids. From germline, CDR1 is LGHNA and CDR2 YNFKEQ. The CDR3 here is CASSQDLRGASGANVLTF. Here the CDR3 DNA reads TGTGCCAGCAGCCAAGATCTGCGGGGGGCAAGTGGGGCCAACGTCCTGACTTTC.

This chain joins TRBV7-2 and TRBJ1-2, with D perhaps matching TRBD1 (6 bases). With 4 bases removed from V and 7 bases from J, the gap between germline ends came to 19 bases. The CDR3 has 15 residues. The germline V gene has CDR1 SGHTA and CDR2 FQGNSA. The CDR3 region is CASSSKGGGLGGYTF. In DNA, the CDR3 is TGTGCCAGCAGCTCAAAAGGTGGGGGGCTCGGTGGCTACACCTTC.

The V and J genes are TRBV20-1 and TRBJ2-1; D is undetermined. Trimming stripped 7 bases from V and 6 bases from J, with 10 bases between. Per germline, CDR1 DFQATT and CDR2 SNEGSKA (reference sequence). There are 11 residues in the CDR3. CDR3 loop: CSGDLGNEQFF. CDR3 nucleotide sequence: TGCAGTGGAGATCTTGGCAATGAGCAGTTCTTC.

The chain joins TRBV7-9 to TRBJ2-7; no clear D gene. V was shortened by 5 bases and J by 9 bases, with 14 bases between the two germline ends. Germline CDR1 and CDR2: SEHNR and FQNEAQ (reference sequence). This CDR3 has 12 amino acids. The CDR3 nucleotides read TGTGCCAGCAGCCCCTTACTTTGGGGGCAGTACTTC. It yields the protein CASSPLLWGQYF.

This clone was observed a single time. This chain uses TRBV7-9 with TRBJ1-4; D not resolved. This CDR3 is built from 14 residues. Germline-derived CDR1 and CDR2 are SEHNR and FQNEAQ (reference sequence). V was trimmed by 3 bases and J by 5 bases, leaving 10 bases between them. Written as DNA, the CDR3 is TGTGCCAGCAGCTTGGTTACGGAGAATGAAAAACTGTTTTTT. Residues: CASSLVTENEKLFF.

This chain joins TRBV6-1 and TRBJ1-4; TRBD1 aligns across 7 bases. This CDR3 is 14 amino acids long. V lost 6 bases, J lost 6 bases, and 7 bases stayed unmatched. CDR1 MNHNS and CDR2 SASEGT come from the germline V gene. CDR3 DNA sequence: TGTGCCAGCAGAACGACAGGGCGGTATGAAAAACTGTTTTTT. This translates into CASRTTGRYEKLFF.

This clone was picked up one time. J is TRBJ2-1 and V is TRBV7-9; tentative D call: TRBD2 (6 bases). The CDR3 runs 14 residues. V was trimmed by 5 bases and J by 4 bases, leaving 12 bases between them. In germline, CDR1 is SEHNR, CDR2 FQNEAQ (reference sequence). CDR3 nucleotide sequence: TGTGCCAGCAGCCACCGGGACTTTTACAATGAGCAGTTCTTC. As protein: CASSHRDFYNEQFF.

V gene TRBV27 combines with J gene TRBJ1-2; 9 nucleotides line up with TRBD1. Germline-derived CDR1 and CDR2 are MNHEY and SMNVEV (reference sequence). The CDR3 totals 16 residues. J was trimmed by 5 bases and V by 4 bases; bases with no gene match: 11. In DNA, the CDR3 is TGTGCCAGCAGTTCGGAACAGGGGGCGGAGTTTTATGGCTACACCTTC. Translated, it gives CASSSEQGAEFYGYTF.

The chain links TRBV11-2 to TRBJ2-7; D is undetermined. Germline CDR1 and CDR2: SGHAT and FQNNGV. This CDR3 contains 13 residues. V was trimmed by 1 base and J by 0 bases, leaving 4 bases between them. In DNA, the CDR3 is TGTGCCAGCAGCTTAGCCACCTCCTACGAGCAGTACTTC. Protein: CASSLATSYEQYF. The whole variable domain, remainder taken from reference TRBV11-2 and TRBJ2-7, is EAGVAQSPRYKIIEKRQSVAFWCNPISGHATLYWYQQILGQGPKLLIQFQNNGVVDDSQLPKDRFSAERLKGVDSTLKIQPAKLEDSAVYLCASSLATSYEQYFGPGTRLTVT.

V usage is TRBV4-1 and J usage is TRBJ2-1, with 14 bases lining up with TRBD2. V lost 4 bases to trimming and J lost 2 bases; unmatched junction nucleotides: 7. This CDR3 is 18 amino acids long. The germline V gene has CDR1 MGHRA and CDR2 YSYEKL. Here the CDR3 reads CASSPRLAGGPTYNEQFF. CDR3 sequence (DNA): TGCGCCAGCAGCCCTCGACTAGCGGGAGGGCCAACCTACAATGAGCAGTTCTTC.

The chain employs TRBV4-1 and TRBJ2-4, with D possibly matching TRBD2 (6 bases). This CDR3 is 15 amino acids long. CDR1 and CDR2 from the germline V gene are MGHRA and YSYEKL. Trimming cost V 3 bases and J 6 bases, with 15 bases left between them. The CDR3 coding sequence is TGCGCCAGCAGCCACCCTACAGCGGAGGGAAACATTCAGTACTTC. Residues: CASSHPTAEGNIQYF.

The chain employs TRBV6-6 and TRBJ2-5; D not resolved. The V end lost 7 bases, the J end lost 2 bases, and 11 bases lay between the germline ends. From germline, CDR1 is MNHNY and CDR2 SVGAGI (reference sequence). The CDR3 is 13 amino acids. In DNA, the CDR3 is TGTGCCAGCACTATACACGTGCAAGAGACCCAGTACTTC. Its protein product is CASTIHVQETQYF.

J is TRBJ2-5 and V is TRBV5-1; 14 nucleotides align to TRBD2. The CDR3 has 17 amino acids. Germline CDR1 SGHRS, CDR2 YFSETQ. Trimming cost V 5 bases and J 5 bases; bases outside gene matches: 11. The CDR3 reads CASSPGLAGVAGETQYF. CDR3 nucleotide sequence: TGCGCCAGCAGTCCGGGACTAGCGGGAGTGGCCGGCGAGACCCAGTACTTC.

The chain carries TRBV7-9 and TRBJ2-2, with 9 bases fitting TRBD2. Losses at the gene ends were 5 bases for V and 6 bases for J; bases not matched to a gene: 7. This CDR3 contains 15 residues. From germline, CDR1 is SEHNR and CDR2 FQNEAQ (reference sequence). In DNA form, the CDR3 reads TGTGCCAGCAGCCGTAGCGGGAGTGGCGCCGGGGAGCTGTTTTTT. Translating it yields CASSRSGSGAGELFF.

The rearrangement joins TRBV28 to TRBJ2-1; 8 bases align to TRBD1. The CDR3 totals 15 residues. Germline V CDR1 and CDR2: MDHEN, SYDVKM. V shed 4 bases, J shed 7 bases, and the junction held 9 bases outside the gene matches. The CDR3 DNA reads TGTGCCAGCAGTTCCGACAGGGGAGTTGGGAATGAGCAGTTCTTC. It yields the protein CASSSDRGVGNEQFF.

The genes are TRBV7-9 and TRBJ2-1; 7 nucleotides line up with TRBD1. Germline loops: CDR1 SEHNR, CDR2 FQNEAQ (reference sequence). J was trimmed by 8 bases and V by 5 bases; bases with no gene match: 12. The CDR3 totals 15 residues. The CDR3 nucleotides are TGTGCCAGCAGCCACCCAGAGGGGGCTACAGATGAGCAGTTCTTC. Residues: CASSHPEGATDEQFF.

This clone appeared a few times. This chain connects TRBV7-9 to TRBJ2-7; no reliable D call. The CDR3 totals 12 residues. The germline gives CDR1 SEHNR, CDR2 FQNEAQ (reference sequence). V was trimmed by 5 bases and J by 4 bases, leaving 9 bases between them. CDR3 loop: CASSKSNYEQYF. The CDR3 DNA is TGTGCCAGCAGCAAGTCCAATTACGAGCAGTACTTC.

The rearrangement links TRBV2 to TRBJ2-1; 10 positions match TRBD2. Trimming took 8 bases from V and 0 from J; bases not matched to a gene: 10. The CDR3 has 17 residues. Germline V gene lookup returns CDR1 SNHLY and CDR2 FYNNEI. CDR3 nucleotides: TGTGCCAGCGTCCCTAGCGGGAGTCAAGACTCCTACAATGAGCAGTTCTTC. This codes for CASVPSGSQDSYNEQFF. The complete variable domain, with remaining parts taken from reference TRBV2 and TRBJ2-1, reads EPEVTQTPSHQVTQMGQEVILRCVPISNHLYFYWYRQILGQKVEFLVSFYNNEISEKSEIFDDQFSVERPDGSNFTLKIRSTKLEDSAMYFCASVPSGSQDSYNEQFFGPGTRLTVL.

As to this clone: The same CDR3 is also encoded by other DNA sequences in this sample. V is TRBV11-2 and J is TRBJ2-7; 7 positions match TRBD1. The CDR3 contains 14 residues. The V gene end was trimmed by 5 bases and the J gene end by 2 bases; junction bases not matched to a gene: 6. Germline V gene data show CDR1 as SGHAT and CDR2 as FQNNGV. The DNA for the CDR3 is TGTGCCAGCAGCCTAGTCGGGACAGCCTACGAGCAGTACTTC. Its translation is CASSLVGTAYEQYF.

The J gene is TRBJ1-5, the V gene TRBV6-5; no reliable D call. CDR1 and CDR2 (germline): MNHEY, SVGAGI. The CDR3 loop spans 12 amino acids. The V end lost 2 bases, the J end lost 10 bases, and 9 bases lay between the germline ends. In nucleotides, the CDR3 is TGTGCCAGCAGTTACATGGGAGGACCCCAGCATTTT. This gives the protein CASSYMGGPQHF.

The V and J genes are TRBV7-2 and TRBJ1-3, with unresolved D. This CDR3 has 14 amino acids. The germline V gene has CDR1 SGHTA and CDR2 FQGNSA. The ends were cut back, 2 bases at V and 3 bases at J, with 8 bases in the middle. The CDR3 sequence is CASSLPTHGNTIYF. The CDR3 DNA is TGTGCCAGCAGCTTACCAACCCATGGAAACACCATATATTTT.

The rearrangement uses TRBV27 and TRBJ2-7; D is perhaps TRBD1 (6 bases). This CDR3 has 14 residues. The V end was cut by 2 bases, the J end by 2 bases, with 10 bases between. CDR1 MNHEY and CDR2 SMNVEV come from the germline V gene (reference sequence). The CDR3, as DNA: TGTGCCAGCAGTTTAAACAGGGTTCCCTACGAGCAGTACTTC. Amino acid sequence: CASSLNRVPYEQYF.

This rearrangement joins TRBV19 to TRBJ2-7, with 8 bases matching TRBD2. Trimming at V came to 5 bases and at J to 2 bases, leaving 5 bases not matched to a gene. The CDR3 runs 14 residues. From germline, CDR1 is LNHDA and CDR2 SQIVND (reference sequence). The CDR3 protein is CASSSLAGPYEQYF. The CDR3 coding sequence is TGTGCCAGTAGTTCCCTAGCGGGCCCCTACGAGCAGTACTTC.

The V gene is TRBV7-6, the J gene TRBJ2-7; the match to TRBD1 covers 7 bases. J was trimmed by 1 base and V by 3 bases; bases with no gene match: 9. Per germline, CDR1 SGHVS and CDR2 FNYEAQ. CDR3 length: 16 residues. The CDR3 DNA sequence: TGTGCCAGCAGCTTCAGTCAGGCAGGGGGATCCTACGAGCAGTACTTC. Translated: CASSFSQAGGSYEQYF.

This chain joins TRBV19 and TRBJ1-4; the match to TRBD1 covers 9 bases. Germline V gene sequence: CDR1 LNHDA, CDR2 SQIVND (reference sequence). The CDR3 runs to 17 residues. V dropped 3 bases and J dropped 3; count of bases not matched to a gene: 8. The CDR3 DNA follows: TGTGCCAGTAGTATCTACAGGGGGCGCAGGGCTAATGAAAAACTGTTTTTT. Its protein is CASSIYRGRRANEKLFF.

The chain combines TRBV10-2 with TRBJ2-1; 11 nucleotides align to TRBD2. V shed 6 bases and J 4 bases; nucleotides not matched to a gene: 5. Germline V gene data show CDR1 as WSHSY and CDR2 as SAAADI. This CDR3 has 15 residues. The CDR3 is CASRSGTSGYNEQFF. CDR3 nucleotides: TGCGCCAGCAGGTCCGGGACTAGCGGTTACAATGAGCAGTTCTTC.

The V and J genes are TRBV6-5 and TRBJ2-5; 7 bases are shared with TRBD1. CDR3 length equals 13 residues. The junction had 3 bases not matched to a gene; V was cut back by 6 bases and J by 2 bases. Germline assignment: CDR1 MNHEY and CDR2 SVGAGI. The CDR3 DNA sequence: TGTGCCAGCAGATGGACAGGTCAAGAGACCCAGTACTTC. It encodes CASRWTGQETQYF.

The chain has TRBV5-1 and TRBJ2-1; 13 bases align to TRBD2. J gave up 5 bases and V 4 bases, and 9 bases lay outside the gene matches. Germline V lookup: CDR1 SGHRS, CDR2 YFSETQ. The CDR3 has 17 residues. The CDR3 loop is CASSLPDGTSGDNEQFF. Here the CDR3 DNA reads TGCGCCAGCAGCCTCCCCGATGGGACTAGCGGGGACAATGAGCAGTTCTTC.

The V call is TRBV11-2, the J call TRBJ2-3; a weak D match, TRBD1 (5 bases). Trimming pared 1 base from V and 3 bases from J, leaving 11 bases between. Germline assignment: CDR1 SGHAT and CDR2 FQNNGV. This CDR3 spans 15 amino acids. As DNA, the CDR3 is TGTGCCAGCAGCTTAGTGGGTCAGGGAACAGATACGCAGTATTTT. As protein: CASSLVGQGTDTQYF.